The sequence of this TCR beta chain was determined in a study of blood T cell repertoires in COVID-19. Looking at the study overall: The United States, Italy and Spain supplied acute and convalescent COVID-19 samples. The cDNA or gDNA used as material had been derived from T cells, B-cell-depleted T cells, or PBMCs.

CDR3 length equals 13 residues. Unmatched junction bases numbered 9, after V lost 3 bases and J lost 14 bases. Germline CDR1 reads KGHSH; CDR2 reads LQKENI. Under the authors' procedure: Nucleated cell counts were estimated from reference gene primer amplification. Profiled with immunoSEQ multiplex PCR; TCRdb holds only in-frame clones, not every one. The V and J calls and clone size are taken from that table; D and trimming were inferred from the DNA. In the table there are 200,000 to 250,000 clones, just under 90% of which are singletons. The sequence came from a young man with COVID-19, enrolled during active disease. This rearrangement joins TRBV18 to TRBJ2-1; 8 bases align to TRBD1. The source material was peripheral blood. DNA for the CDR3: TGTGCCAGCTCACCTGCCTTGGACAGGGAAAAGTTCTTC. It codes for CASSPALDREKFF.